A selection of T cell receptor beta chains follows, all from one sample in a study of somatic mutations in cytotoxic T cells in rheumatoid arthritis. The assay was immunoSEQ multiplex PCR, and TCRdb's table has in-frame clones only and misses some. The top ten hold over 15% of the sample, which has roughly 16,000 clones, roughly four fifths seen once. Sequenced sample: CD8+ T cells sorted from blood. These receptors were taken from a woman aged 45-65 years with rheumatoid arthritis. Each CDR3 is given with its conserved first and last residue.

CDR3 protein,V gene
CASSIGGGYEQYF,TRBV5-1
CASSFDVGITGELFF,TRBV11-2
CASSLGEGLAGAETQYF,TRBV5-4
CASSLGPRNTDTQYF,TRBV27
CASSSRGGSTDTQYF,TRBV7-6
CASSDEGGHSGNTIYF,TRBV10-2
CASRGGRIATGELFF,TRBV21-1
CASSSASGGTDTQYF,TRBV13
CASSEGGESTYEQYF,TRBV9
CASSSPDYQETQYF,TRBV7-6
CASSGVVAGSRNEQFF,TRBV7-9
CASSLGGGADKTQYF,TRBV6-5
CASSSLMNYEQYF,TRBV6-5
CASSVDGGLVSYEQYF,TRBV6-1
CASSAGLAGARPGSKTGELFF,TRBV9
CASSPDTYQPQHF,TRBV5-8
CASSPSGSNEKLFF,TRBV18
CASSSPTGGQETQYF,TRBV7-8
CASSQDIRRQAHGYTF,TRBV14
CASSLNLGAETQYF,TRBV27
CASSLSGGNEQYF,TRBV5-4
CASSLGTGREQFF,TRBV5-6
CASSLGQGNEKLFF,TRBV18
CASSAETWGQLNTEAFF,TRBV9
CASSFTDSNQPQHF,TRBV7-9
CASSEKDRRGWDTEAFF,TRBV14
CASSDPSSDEQFF,TRBV2
CASSLGLAGGPGEQFF,TRBV7-7
CASSSGGWGTDTQYF,TRBV13
CASSQEGGMNTEAFF,TRBV4-1
CASSYSGLPYNEQFF,TRBV6-5
CASSSRAGVNTEAFF,TRBV19
CASSLFSGGGSGNTIYF,TRBV11-2
CASSPTGGWNSPLHF,TRBV27
CAWSGTRYGSYNEQFF,TRBV30
CASSLSGGGTYEQYF,TRBV27
CASREGIGELFF,TRBV27